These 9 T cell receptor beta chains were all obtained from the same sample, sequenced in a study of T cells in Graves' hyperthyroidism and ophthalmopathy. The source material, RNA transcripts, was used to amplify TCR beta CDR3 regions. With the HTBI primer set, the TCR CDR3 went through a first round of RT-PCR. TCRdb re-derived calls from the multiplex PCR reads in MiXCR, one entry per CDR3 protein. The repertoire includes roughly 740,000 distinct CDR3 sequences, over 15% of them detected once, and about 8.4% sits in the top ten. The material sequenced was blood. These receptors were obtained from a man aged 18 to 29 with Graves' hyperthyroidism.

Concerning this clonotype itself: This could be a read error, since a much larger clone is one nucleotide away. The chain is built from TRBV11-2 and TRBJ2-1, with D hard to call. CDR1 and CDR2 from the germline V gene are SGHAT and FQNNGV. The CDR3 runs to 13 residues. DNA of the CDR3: TGTGCCAGCAGCCGTGGACCTTACAATGATCAGTTCTTC. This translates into CASSRGPYNDQFF.

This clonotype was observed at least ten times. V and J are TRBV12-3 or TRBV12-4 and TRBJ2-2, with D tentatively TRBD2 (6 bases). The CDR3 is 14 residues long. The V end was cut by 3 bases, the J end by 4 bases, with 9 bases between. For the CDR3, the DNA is TGTGCCAGCAGTTTCGGGGGTTTCACCGGGGAGCTGTTTTTT. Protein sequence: CASSFGGFTGELFF.

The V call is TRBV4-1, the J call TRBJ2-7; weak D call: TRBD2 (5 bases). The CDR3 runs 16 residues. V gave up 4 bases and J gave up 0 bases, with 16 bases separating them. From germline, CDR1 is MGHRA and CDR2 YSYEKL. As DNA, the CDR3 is TGCGCCAGCAGCCCGGGTTTAGAAGGGAGCTCCTACGAGCAGTACTTC. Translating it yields CASSPGLEGSSYEQYF.

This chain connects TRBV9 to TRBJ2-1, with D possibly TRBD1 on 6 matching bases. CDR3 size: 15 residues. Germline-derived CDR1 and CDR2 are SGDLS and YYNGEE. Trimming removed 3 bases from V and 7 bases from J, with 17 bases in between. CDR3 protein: CASSAPSRGWNEQFF. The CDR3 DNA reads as TGTGCCAGCAGCGCCCCAAGCAGGGGATGGAATGAGCAGTTCTTC.

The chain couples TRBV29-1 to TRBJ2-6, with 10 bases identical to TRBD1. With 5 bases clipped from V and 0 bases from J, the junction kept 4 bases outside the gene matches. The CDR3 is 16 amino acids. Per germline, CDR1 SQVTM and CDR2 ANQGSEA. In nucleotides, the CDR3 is TGCAGCGTTCTGACAGGGGGCTTCTCTGGGGCCAACGTCCTGACTTTC. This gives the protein CSVLTGGFSGANVLTF.

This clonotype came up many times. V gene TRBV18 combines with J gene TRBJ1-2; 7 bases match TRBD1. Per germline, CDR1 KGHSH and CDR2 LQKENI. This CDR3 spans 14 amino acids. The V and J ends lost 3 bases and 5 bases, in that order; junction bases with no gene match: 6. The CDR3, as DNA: TGTGCCAGCTCACCCGCAGGGGGAAGGTATGGCTACACCTTC. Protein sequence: CASSPAGGRYGYTF.

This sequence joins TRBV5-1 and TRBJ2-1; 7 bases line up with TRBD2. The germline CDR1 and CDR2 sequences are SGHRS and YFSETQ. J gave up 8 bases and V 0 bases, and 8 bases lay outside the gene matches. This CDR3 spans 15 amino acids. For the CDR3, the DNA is TGCGCCAGCAGCTTGGAACCAGCGGGATTCGATGAGCAGTTCTTC. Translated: CASSLEPAGFDEQFF.

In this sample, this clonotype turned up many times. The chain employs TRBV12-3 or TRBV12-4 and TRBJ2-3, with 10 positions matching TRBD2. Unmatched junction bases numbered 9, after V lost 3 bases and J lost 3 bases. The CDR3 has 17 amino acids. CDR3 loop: CASSFRPSGRLTDTQYF. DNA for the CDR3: TGTGCCAGCAGTTTCAGGCCTAGCGGGAGACTAACAGATACGCAGTATTTT.

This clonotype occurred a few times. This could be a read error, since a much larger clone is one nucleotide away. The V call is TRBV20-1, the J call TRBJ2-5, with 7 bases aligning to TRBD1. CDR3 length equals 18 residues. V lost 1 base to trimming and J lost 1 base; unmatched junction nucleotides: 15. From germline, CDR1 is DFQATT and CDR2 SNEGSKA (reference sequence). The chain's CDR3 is CSARGSPENRGPQETQYF. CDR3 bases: TGCAGTGCTAGAGGCTCCCCGGAAAACAGGGGCCCCCAAGAGACCCAGTACTTC.